This T cell receptor beta chain was captured in a study of T cell responses to AZD1222 COVID-19 vaccine. For this clone: The antigen is undetermined.

TCRdb's copy holds only in-frame clones and misses some; the assay was immunoSEQ multiplex PCR. Among about 120,000 clones listed, 80% to 90% were seen once. The CDR3 covers 14 residues. V was cut by 6 bases and J by 3 bases, with 15 bases left in between. Germline CDR1 and CDR2: LGHNT and FRNRAP. Study conclusions and caveats: Spike was spanned by vaccine-associated CD4 TCRs, which were dominant at 160-218 and 743-854. Donors, mostly white British, included more females; clonal diversity was possibly underestimated. Unmutated variant regions are reportedly the target of nearly half of TCRs that are spike-specific. Elevations in Spike-specific TCR breadth and depth followed administration of two AZD1222 doses.

The chain uses TRBV12-5 and TRBJ2-7, with a possible D match to TRBD1 (7 bases). The source material was peripheral blood, sampled on day 0 of AZD1222 vaccination. The clonotype originates from an adult in good health. CDR3 amino acids: CASGQQGTGYEQYF. For the CDR3, the DNA is TGTGCTAGTGGCCAACAGGGGACTGGCTACGAGCAGTACTTC.